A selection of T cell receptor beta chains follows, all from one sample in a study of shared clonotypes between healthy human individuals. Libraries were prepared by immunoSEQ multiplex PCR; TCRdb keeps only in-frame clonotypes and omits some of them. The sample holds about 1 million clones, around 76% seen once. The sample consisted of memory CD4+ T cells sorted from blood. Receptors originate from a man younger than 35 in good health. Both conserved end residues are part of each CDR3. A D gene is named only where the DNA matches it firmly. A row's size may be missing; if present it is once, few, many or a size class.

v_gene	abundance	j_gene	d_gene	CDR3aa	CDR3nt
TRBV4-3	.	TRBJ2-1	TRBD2	CASSRASGSKDEQFF	TGCGCCAGCAGCAGGGCTAGCGGGAGTAAGGATGAGCAGTTCTTC
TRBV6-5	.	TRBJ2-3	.	CASSSDGDTQYF	TGTGCCAGCAGTTCCGACGGGGATACGCAGTATTTT
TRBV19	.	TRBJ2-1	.	CASSRGASGRSGEQFF	TGTGCCAGTTCCAGGGGGGCTAGCGGCCGCAGTGGGGAGCAGTTCTTC
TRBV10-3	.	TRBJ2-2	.	CATPRVCDHRGAFF	TGTGCCACCCCAAGAGTTTGCGATCACCGGGGAGCTTTTTTT
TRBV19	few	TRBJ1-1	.	CASSTTPNTEAFF	TGTGCCAGTAGTACGACTCCCAACACTGAAGCTTTCTTT
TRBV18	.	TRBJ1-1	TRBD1	CASSPAGQSNTEAFF	TGTGCCAGCTCACCCGCGGGACAGTCGAACACTGAAGCTTTCTTT
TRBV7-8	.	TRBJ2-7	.	CASSIRIGPIEQYF	TGTGCCAGCAGCATCCGGATCGGCCCCATCGAGCAGTACTTC
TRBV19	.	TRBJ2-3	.	CASSIGPGTSTDTQYF	TGTGCCAGTAGTATCGGGCCGGGTACTAGCACAGATACGCAGTATTTT
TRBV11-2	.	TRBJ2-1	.	CASSLAAGSYEQFF	TGTGCCAGCAGCTTAGCGGCGGGAAGCTATGAGCAGTTCTTC
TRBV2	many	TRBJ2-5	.	CASSERAGTGSNQYF	TGTGCCAGCAGTGAACGGGCAGGGACCGGGAGTAACCAGTACTTC
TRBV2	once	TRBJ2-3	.	CASSANGKTTDTQYF	TGTGCCAGCAGCGCGAACGGTAAAACCACAGATACGCAGTATTTT
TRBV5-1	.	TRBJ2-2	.	CASTPLPANTGELFF	TGCGCCAGCACCCCGCTCCCGGCGAACACCGGGGAGCTGTTTTTT
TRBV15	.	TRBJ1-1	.	CATSRDTVQGEAFF	TGTGCCACCAGCAGAGATACGGTCCAGGGCGAAGCTTTCTTT
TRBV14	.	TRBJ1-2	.	CASSQVKFYGYTF	TGTGCCAGCAGCCAAGTGAAATTCTATGGCTACACCTTC
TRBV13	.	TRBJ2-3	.	CASSPGITPDTQYF	TGTGCCAGCAGCCCCGGAATAACCCCAGATACGCAGTATTTT
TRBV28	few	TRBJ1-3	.	CATRARASSNTIYF	TGTGCCACCCGGGCGAGAGCTTCTAGTAACACCATATATTTT
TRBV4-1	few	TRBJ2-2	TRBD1	CASNAPPGGSNTGELFF	TGCGCCAGCAACGCCCCCCCAGGGGGATCGAACACCGGGGAGCTGTTTTTT
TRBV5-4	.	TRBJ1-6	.	CASSSSGLAYNSPLHF	TGTGCCAGCAGTTCCTCAGGGTTAGCCTATAATTCACCCCTCCACTTT
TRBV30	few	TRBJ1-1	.	CAWTLGGNTEAFF	TGTGCCTGGACCCTGGGGGGGAACACTGAAGCTTTCTTT
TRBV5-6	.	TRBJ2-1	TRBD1	CASRPQGAGSYNEQFF	TGTGCCAGCAGGCCACAGGGGGCTGGGTCCTACAATGAGCAGTTCTTC
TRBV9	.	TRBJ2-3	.	CASSVGAVTDTQYF	TGTGCCAGCAGCGTAGGGGCAGTCACAGATACGCAGTATTTT
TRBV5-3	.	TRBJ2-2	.	CARSNTGELFF	TGTGCCAGAAGCAACACCGGGGAGCTGTTTTTT
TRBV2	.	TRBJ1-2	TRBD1	CASSKVTGQASNYGYTF	TGTGCCAGCAGTAAAGTAACGGGACAGGCCTCAAACTATGGCTACACCTTC
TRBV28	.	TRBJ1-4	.	CASSLSAGSSEKLFF	TGTGCCAGCAGTTTATCGGCAGGGAGTAGCGAAAAACTGTTTTTT
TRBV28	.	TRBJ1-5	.	CASSLRGVDQPQHF	TGTGCCAGCAGTTTAAGAGGGGTAGATCAGCCCCAGCATTTT
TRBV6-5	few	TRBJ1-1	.	CASSLGGARLDTEAFF	TGTGCCAGCAGTTTGGGGGGCGCGCGGTTGGACACTGAAGCTTTCTTT
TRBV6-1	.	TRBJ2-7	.	CASSEEGVHEQYF	TGTGCCAGCAGTGAAGAGGGAGTCCACGAGCAGTACTTC
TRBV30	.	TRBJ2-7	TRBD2	CAWTSGGNEQYF	TGTGCCTGGACTAGCGGGGGTAACGAGCAGTACTTC
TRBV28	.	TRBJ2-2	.	CASSLGGSNTGELFF	TGTGCCAGCAGTTTAGGGGGTTCGAACACCGGGGAGCTGTTTTTT
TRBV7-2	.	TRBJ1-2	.	CASSPQGSLVGYTF	TGTGCCAGCAGCCCCCAGGGGTCTCTAGTGGGCTACACCTTC
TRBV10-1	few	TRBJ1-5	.	CASSYSSNQPQHF	TGCGCCAGCAGCTACAGTTCTAATCAGCCCCAGCATTTT
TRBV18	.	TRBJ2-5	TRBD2	CASSPGTSGQETQYF	TGTGCCAGCTCACCCGGGACTAGCGGCCAAGAGACCCAGTACTTC
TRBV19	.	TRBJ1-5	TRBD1	CASRGGQGNQPQHF	TGTGCCAGTAGAGGGGGCCAGGGCAATCAGCCCCAGCATTTT
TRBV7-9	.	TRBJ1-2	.	CASSLEAGGGYTF	TGTGCCAGCAGCTTAGAAGCGGGCGGCGGCTACACCTTC
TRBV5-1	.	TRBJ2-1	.	CASSRGGATYNEQFF	TGCGCCAGCAGCCGGGGTGGGGCCACCTACAATGAGCAGTTCTTC
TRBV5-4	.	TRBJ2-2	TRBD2	CASSPGGVAGGPGELFF	TGTGCCAGCAGCCCCGGGGGAGTAGCGGGAGGTCCCGGGGAGCTGTTTTTT
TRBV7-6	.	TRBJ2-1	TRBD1	CASSHGGTGINEQFF	TGTGCCAGCAGCCACGGCGGGACAGGGATAAATGAGCAGTTCTTC
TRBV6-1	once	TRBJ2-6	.	CASSRIASGANVLTF	TGTGCCAGCAGCCGCATCGCCTCTGGGGCCAACGTCCTGACTTTC
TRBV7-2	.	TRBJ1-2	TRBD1	CASSLAGTGAYGYTF	TGTGCCAGCAGCTTAGCCGGGACAGGGGCCTATGGCTACACCTTC
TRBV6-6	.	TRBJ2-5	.	CASSYPPQETQYF	TGTGCCAGCAGTTACCCTCCCCAAGAGACCCAGTACTTC
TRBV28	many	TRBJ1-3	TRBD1	CAVKTGAGNTIYF	TGTGCCGTAAAGACAGGGGCTGGAAACACCATATATTTT
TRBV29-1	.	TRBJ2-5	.	CSALLRTQYF	TGCAGCGCTTTACTCCGTACCCAGTACTTC
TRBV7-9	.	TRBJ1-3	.	CASSPLISGNTIYF	TGTGCCAGCAGCCCCCTGATATCTGGAAACACCATATATTTT
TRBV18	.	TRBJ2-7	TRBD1	CASSQGTGREQYF	TGTGCCAGCTCACAGGGGACAGGGAGAGAGCAGTACTTC
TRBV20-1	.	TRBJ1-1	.	CSASLGAEAFF	TGCAGTGCTAGTCTAGGCGCTGAAGCTTTCTTT
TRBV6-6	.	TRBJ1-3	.	CASRGLEYSGNTIYF	TGTGCCAGCAGAGGCCTAGAATACTCTGGAAACACCATATATTTT
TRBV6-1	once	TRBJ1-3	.	CASKRDISGNTIYF	TGTGCCAGCAAGAGGGACATCTCTGGAAACACCATATATTTT